The source of this T cell receptor (beta chain) is a study of tumor T cells in aggressive B-cell lymphoma (TCRdb year 2017). The library was obtained by the immunoSEQ multiplex PCR assay. What TCRdb holds here is the immuneACCESS table cut down to in-frame rearrangements. Part of the clones is not present; checked against another copy, under half of the missing clones reflect an unresolved V gene, and the others are unexplained. The sample table lists a few thousand clones, around 94% of them with a count of one. Clones ranked in the top ten supply around 4% of the sample. The CDR3 goes from the cysteine to the phenylalanine over 17 residues. This entry keeps only the CDR3 DNA: 51 bases, framed from base 1. From the germline V gene, CDR1 is SGHVS and CDR2 is FNYEAQ. Trimming at the junction amounts to 1 base on V and 0 bases on J, and the germline ends lie 16 bases apart. Regarding this clone: It lacks a known antigen. Per-base quality was not reported, and no clone a single base away is much larger than it.

The chain joins TRBV7-6 to TRBJ2-7; a weak D assignment points to TRBD2 (6 bases agree). This receptor was identified in an adult with diffuse large B cell lymphoma. The sequenced sample was tumor tissue. Here the CDR3 is given as CASSLGAAGRSSYEQYF. Here is the DNA: TGTGCCAGCAGCTTAGGGGCGGCGGGACGAAGCTCCTACGAGCAGTACTTC. Outside the CDR3, residues come from the reference TRBV7-6 and TRBJ2-7 proteins, so the full variable domain is: GAGVSQSPRYKVTKRGQDVALRCDPISGHVSLYWYRQALGQGPEFLTYFNYEAQQDKSGLPNDRFSAERPEGSISTLTIQRTEQRDSAMYRCASSLGAAGRSSYEQYFGPGTRLTVT.